The rows below give T cell receptor beta chains drawn from one sample of a study of T cell changes during pregnancy in multiple sclerosis. This table comes from immunoSEQ multiplex PCR, and its TCRdb copy is limited to in-frame clones, with some not included. The sample records roughly 24,000 clones, 80% to 90% being singletons. This sample comprised CD8+ T cells from peripheral blood mononuclear cells, obtained in the first trimester of pregnancy. The receptor set was obtained from a female donor in good health, enrolled as a control in a pregnancy study. CDR3s leave out the opening cysteine and the closing phenylalanine or tryptophan. Fields, in order: J gene, D gene, CDR3 length, V gene, clone size, CDR3 protein. A D gene is named only where the DNA matches it firmly. Size is stated for part of the rows, as once, few or many counts, or as a class when the clone is expanded.

j_gene: TRBJ1-1
d_gene: TRBD1
len: 15
v_gene: TRBV4-3
abundance: -
CDR3aa: ASSQKMTGYMNTEAF

j_gene: TRBJ2-5
d_gene: -
len: 16
v_gene: TRBV5-5
abundance: -
CDR3aa: ASSSLYRDNHLQETQY

j_gene: TRBJ1-5
d_gene: TRBD1
len: 13
v_gene: TRBV15
abundance: -
CDR3aa: ATSSSRGIGQPQH

j_gene: TRBJ1-4
d_gene: TRBD1
len: 14
v_gene: TRBV5-4
abundance: -
CDR3aa: ASSWWETGGPEKLF

j_gene: TRBJ1-1
d_gene: -
len: 12
v_gene: TRBV7-3
abundance: -
CDR3aa: ASSSGAGGTEAF

j_gene: TRBJ1-2
d_gene: -
len: 11
v_gene: TRBV5-6
abundance: -
CDR3aa: ASSPQAAYGYT

j_gene: TRBJ2-7
d_gene: -
len: 11
v_gene: TRBV9
abundance: medium-sized
CDR3aa: ASSVDSTYEQY

j_gene: TRBJ2-2
d_gene: TRBD1
len: 13
v_gene: TRBV4-3
abundance: once
CDR3aa: ASGGQGLNTGELF

j_gene: TRBJ2-7
d_gene: -
len: 10
v_gene: TRBV30
abundance: -
CDR3aa: AWGRGYYEQY

j_gene: TRBJ1-1
d_gene: TRBD1
len: 14
v_gene: TRBV28
abundance: -
CDR3aa: ASSFPGGQASAEAF

j_gene: TRBJ2-5
d_gene: TRBD2
len: 14
v_gene: TRBV5-5
abundance: -
CDR3aa: ASSLEASGGQETQY

j_gene: TRBJ1-6
d_gene: -
len: 11
v_gene: TRBV27
abundance: -
CDR3aa: ASSWDWNSPLH

j_gene: TRBJ2-7
d_gene: -
len: 11
v_gene: TRBV21-1
abundance: -
CDR3aa: ASSRDRGRQQY

j_gene: TRBJ2-5
d_gene: TRBD2
len: 15
v_gene: TRBV7-7
abundance: -
CDR3aa: ASSPGLAGLLQETQY

j_gene: TRBJ1-5
d_gene: -
len: 13
v_gene: TRBV19
abundance: -
CDR3aa: ASSMNSYSNQPQH

j_gene: TRBJ1-2
d_gene: -
len: 11
v_gene: TRBV11-2
abundance: -
CDR3aa: ASSRRANYGYT

j_gene: TRBJ2-1
d_gene: TRBD2
len: 13
v_gene: TRBV27
abundance: -
CDR3aa: ASSSGGTLYNEQF